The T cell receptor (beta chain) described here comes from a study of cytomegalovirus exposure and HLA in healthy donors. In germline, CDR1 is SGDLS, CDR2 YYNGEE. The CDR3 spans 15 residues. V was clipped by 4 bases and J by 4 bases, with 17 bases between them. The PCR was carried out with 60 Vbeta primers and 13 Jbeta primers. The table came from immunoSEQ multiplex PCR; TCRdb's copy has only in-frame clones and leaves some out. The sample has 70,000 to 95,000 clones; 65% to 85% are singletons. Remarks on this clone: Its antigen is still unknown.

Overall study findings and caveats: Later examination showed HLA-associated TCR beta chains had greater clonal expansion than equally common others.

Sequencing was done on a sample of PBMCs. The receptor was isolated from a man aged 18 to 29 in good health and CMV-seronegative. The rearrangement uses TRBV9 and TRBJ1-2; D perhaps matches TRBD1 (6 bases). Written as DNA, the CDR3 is TGTGCCAGCAGCCGCTGGACAGCATCGGGCTATGGCTACACCTTC. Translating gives CASSRWTASGYGYTF.